The 27 T cell receptor beta chains in this list originate from one sample, sequenced in a study of T cell responses to AZD1222 COVID-19 vaccine. Using immunoSEQ multiplex PCR, the repertoire was profiled, and TCRdb retains in-frame clones only, with some absent. The sample comprises over 150,000 clones, approximately 86% of which are singletons, and roughly 2.5% rests with the top ten. This specimen consisted of peripheral blood, obtained on day 0 of AZD1222 vaccination. The receptor set was obtained from an adult in good health.

The chain joins TRBV5-1 to TRBJ2-5; 12 positions match TRBD1. CDR1 and CDR2 (germline): SGHRS, YFSETQ. This CDR3 is 15 amino acids long. With 4 bases clipped from V and 4 bases from J, the junction kept 5 bases outside the gene matches. The CDR3 DNA reads TGCGCCAGCAGCCCCGGGACAGGGGGCGCAGAGACCCAGTACTTC. Translation: CASSPGTGGAETQYF.

This rearrangement joins TRBV4-1 to TRBJ2-1, with D perhaps matching TRBD2 (6 bases). V lost 4 bases and J lost 8, with 18 bases in between. This CDR3 contains 15 residues. The germline CDR1 and CDR2 sequences are MGHRA and YSYEKL. CDR3 in DNA: TGCGCCAGCAGCCCCCGACTAGGTGGGGGATATGAGCAGTTCTTC. Protein product: CASSPRLGGGYEQFF.

The chain's CDR3 is CAWAGLAASSYEQYF. The CDR3 DNA is TGTGCCTGGGCTGGACTAGCGGCAAGCTCCTACGAGCAGTACTTC. The chain joins TRBV30 to TRBJ2-7; 10 bases agree with TRBD2. This CDR3 comprises 15 residues. The junction had 7 bases not matched to a gene; V was cut back by 5 bases and J by 0 bases. Germline-derived CDR1 and CDR2 are GTSNPN and SVGIG (reference sequence).

The V call is TRBV6-5, the J call TRBJ1-2; tentative D call: TRBD1 (6 bases). The ends were cut back, 0 bases at V and 2 bases at J, with 7 bases in the middle. Germline values: CDR1 MNHEY, CDR2 SVGAGI. CDR3 size: 14 residues. The chain's CDR3 is CASSYSDRNYGYTF. The CDR3 bases are TGTGCCAGCAGTTACTCGGACAGAAACTATGGCTACACCTTC.

V and J are TRBV19 and TRBJ1-1, with D possibly TRBD1 on 5 matching bases. The CDR3 is 15 residues long. Trimming cost V 8 bases and J 9 bases, with 25 bases left between them. Germline CDR1 LNHDA, CDR2 SQIVND (reference sequence). CDR3 protein: CASLNSGDWGYQAFF. The CDR3 DNA reads TGTGCCAGTCTAAATTCGGGGGATTGGGGTTATCAAGCTTTCTTT. Full variable domain (missing parts from reference TRBV19 and TRBJ1-1): DGGITQSPKYLFRKEGQNVTLSCEQNLNHDAMYWYRQDPGQGLRLIYYSQIVNDFQKGDIAEGYSVSREKKESFPLTVTSAQKNPTAFYLCASLNSGDWGYQAFFGQGTRLTVV.

This chain joins TRBV11-2 and TRBJ2-7; a possible D gene is TRBD1 (5 bases). This CDR3 has 14 amino acids. Germline CDR1 is SGHAT and CDR2 is FQNNGV. Trimming removed 1 base from V and 3 bases from J, with 10 bases in between. CDR3 loop: CASSLGLTDYEQYF. DNA of the CDR3: TGTGCCAGCAGCTTAGGTCTGACAGACTACGAGCAGTACTTC.

This rearrangement joins TRBV28 to TRBJ1-1; no definite D call. Deletions cut 2 bases from V and 7 bases from J, with 5 bases between. The CDR3 totals 11 residues. The germline V gene encodes CDR1 MDHEN and CDR2 SYDVKM. For the CDR3, the DNA is TGTGCCAGCAGTTTAATGGGTGAAGCTTTCTTT. Protein product: CASSLMGEAFF.

V usage is TRBV27 and J usage is TRBJ2-1; D not certain. The CDR3 consists of 16 residues. Between the trimmed V and J ends, which lost 0 bases and 0 bases, there was a span of 9 bases. Germline V lookup: CDR1 MNHEY, CDR2 SMNVEV (reference sequence). In DNA form, the CDR3 reads TGTGCCAGCAGTTTATCGAAGCGTGCCTCCTACAATGAGCAGTTCTTC. Protein sequence: CASSLSKRASYNEQFF.

Only a few counts were recorded for this clone. This chain's CDR3 is CASQGQYTEAFF. CDR3 in DNA: TGTGCCAGCCAAGGTCAATACACTGAAGCTTTCTTT. The chain recombines TRBV6-5 with TRBJ1-1, with D unresolved. The V gene's germline CDR1 is MNHEY and CDR2 SVGAGI. Trimming removed 8 bases at V and 3 bases at J, with 10 bases between. The CDR3 totals 12 residues.

The CDR3 region is CASSLRTGASGANVLTF. CDR3 in DNA: TGTGCCAGTAGCCTCCGGACAGGGGCTTCTGGGGCCAACGTCCTGACTTTC. The chain carries TRBV19 and TRBJ2-6, with TRBD1 matching 9 bases. The CDR3 consists of 17 residues. After removal of 6 bases from V and 1 base from J, the junction contained 7 bases not matched to a gene. Germline CDR1 LNHDA, CDR2 SQIVND (reference sequence).

The V gene is TRBV5-6, the J gene TRBJ2-3, with 11 bases matching TRBD1. J gave up 4 bases and V 4 bases, and 5 bases lay outside the gene matches. The germline CDR1 and CDR2 sequences are SGHDT and YYEEEE. The CDR3 runs 15 residues. This CDR3 is CASSPDRGQSDTQYF. The CDR3 coding sequence is TGTGCCAGCAGCCCGGACAGGGGGCAATCAGATACGCAGTATTTT.

The chain recombines TRBV27 with TRBJ2-7; D unclear. The CDR3 is made up of 15 amino acids. Trimming left V 6 bases short and J 2 bases short, with 17 bases between. CDR1 and CDR2 from the germline V gene are MNHEY and SMNVEV (reference sequence). In DNA form, the CDR3 reads TGTGCCAGCAGACTCCGGGTCCCAGGACCCTACGAGCAGTACTTC. Amino acid sequence: CASRLRVPGPYEQYF.

The V and J genes are TRBV5-6 and TRBJ2-7, with TRBD2 matching over 9 bases. The V and J ends lost 3 bases and 3 bases, in that order; junction bases with no gene match: 7. The V gene's germline CDR1 is SGHDT and CDR2 YYEEEE. The CDR3 length is 15 residues. CDR3 amino acids: CASSWGLADDYEQYF. CDR3 nucleotide sequence: TGTGCCAGCAGCTGGGGACTAGCCGACGACTACGAGCAGTACTTC. Complete variable domain (other parts from reference TRBV5-6 and TRBJ2-7): DAGVTQSPTHLIKTRGQQVTLRCSPKSGHDTVSWYQQALGQGPQFIFQYYEEEERQRGNFPDRFSGHQFPNYSSELNVNALLLGDSALYLCASSWGLADDYEQYFGPGTRLTVT.

V gene TRBV30 combines with J gene TRBJ1-5, with D tentatively TRBD1 (6 bases). Trimming stripped 2 bases from V and 1 base from J, with 9 bases between. CDR1 is GTSNPN, CDR2 SVGIG, per germline (reference sequence). The length of the CDR3 is 14 residues. The CDR3 reads CAWSQGLSNQPQHF. The CDR3 region has the DNA TGTGCCTGGAGTCAGGGGTTAAGCAATCAGCCCCAGCATTTT.

The chain recombines TRBV10-3 with TRBJ2-7, with 8 bases lining up with TRBD2. V lost 5 bases to trimming and J lost 4 bases; unmatched junction nucleotides: 10. Per germline, CDR1 ENHRY and CDR2 SYGVKD. The CDR3 is 15 residues long. The CDR3: CAISPKGTRVYEQYF. The CDR3 DNA reads TGTGCCATCAGTCCCAAGGGGACTAGGGTTTACGAGCAGTACTTC.

The rearrangement links TRBV19 to TRBJ2-2; D remains unclear. The ends were cut back, 6 bases at V and 3 bases at J, with 8 bases in the middle. CDR1 and CDR2 (germline): LNHDA, SQIVND (reference sequence). This CDR3 is built from 13 residues. The CDR3: CASSPGYTGELFF. CDR3 nucleotide sequence: TGTGCCAGTAGCCCCGGTTACACCGGGGAGCTGTTTTTT.

This clone was observed a few times. In DNA, the CDR3 is TGCGCCAGCAGCCAGTTCGTAGCGGGAAACAATTACGAGCAGTACTTC. Translation gives CASSQFVAGNNYEQYF. The V gene is TRBV4-1, the J gene TRBJ2-7, with 8 bases matching TRBD2. Germline V gene data show CDR1 as MGHRA and CDR2 as YSYEKL. The CDR3 is 16 amino acids. With 3 bases clipped from V and 4 bases from J, the junction kept 11 bases outside the gene matches.

This sequence joins TRBV11-2 and TRBJ1-1; D possibly corresponds to TRBD1 (6 bases). In germline, CDR1 is SGHAT, CDR2 FQNNGV. This CDR3 spans 14 amino acids. Trimming removed 5 bases from V and 2 bases from J, with 12 bases in between. CDR3 sequence reads: CASSAGQHNTEAFF. The CDR3 DNA reads TGTGCCAGCAGCGCAGGACAGCATAACACTGAAGCTTTCTTT.

The rearrangement joins TRBV6-6 to TRBJ2-3; 9 bases are shared with TRBD2. CDR1 MNHNY and CDR2 SVGAGI come from the germline V gene (reference sequence). V lost 4 bases, J lost 3 bases, and 8 bases stayed unmatched. This CDR3 spans 16 amino acids. CDR3 DNA: TGTGCCAGCAGTTCCTACCTTAGCGGGAGTACAGATACGCAGTATTTT. Its translation is CASSSYLSGSTDTQYF.

The rearrangement uses TRBV6-5 and TRBJ1-6; D is uncertain. Per the germline V gene, CDR1 is MNHEY and CDR2 is SVGAGI. Trimming stripped 8 bases from V and 7 bases from J, with 12 bases between. CDR3 length equals 13 residues. CDR3 sequence: CASGPMENSPLHF. CDR3 nucleotide sequence: TGTGCCAGCGGTCCTATGGAGAATTCACCCCTCCACTTT.

In this sample, this clone turned up once. The J gene is TRBJ2-1, the V gene TRBV6-5, with TRBD1 matching 8 bases. V shed 6 bases and J 8 bases; nucleotides not matched to a gene: 3. This CDR3 contains 12 residues. Germline CDR1 and CDR2: MNHEY and SVGAGI. CDR3 DNA sequence: TGTGCCAGCAGGGACAGGGACCATGAGCAGTTCTTC. As protein: CASRDRDHEQFF.

V and J are TRBV7-3 and TRBJ2-7; TRBD2 matches at 11 bases. CDR3 size: 16 residues. The germline V gene encodes CDR1 SGHTA and CDR2 FQGTGA. The trim removed 0 bases at V and 2 bases at J, leaving 3 bases unmatched. The CDR3 nucleotides are TGTGCCAGCAGCTTAACCCCTAGCGGGGGGACCTACGAGCAGTACTTC. Residues: CASSLTPSGGTYEQYF.

This chain connects TRBV18 to TRBJ1-1; D not resolved. V was pared by 3 bases and J by 7 bases, with 27 bases between. CDR3 length: 18 residues. Germline values: CDR1 KGHSH, CDR2 LQKENI. CDR3: CASSPLPRQARGSYEAFF. The CDR3 nucleotides are TGTGCCAGCTCACCGCTCCCGCGGCAGGCCCGAGGGTCCTATGAAGCTTTCTTT.

The rearrangement links TRBV23-1 to TRBJ2-7; weak D call: TRBD2 (5 bases). TRBV23-1 is recorded as an ORF, its role being uncertain. The CDR3 has 16 residues. Trimming shortened V by 0 bases and J by 4 bases, and 16 bases separated the two germline ends. The CDR3 here is CASSQSRASSGYEQYF. DNA of the CDR3: TGCGCCAGCAGTCAATCGAGGGCTAGCAGTGGATACGAGCAGTACTTC.

The V call is TRBV19, the J call TRBJ1-1, with D possibly matching TRBD1 (6 bases). Germline V gene data show CDR1 as LNHDA and CDR2 as SQIVND (reference sequence). Trimming shortened V by 3 bases and J by 0 bases, and 11 bases separated the two germline ends. The CDR3 has 15 residues. As DNA, the CDR3 is TGTGCCAGTAGTATGGGGGCGCCCGTGAACACTGAAGCTTTCTTT. This gives the protein CASSMGAPVNTEAFF.

The J gene is TRBJ2-7, the V gene TRBV3-1 (or the pseudogene TRBV3-2); D is uncertain. This CDR3 has 11 residues. Trimming cost V 2 bases and J 3 bases, with 2 bases left between them. The V gene's germline CDR1 is LGHDT and CDR2 YNNKEL (reference sequence). The CDR3 DNA reads as TGTGCCAGCAGCCAAAACTACGAGCAGTACTTC. It codes for CASSQNYEQYF.

The chain employs TRBV6-6 and TRBJ1-2, with TRBD1 as a possible D gene (5 bases). Trimming took off 7 bases at V and 3 bases at J, with 15 bases between the two ends. The CDR3 spans 14 residues. CDR1 is MNHNY, CDR2 SVGAGI, per germline (reference sequence). Here the CDR3 reads CASTLLGRDYGYTF. The CDR3 nucleotides are TGTGCCAGCACGCTCCTGGGGCGAGACTATGGCTACACCTTC.